This T cell receptor (beta chain) derives from a study of early T cells in non-severe SARS-CoV-2 infection (dated by TCRdb to 2020 to 2022). A note on the overall study: Bulk RNA from unsorted whole blood was used for TCR sequencing, so alpha and beta chains could not be paired.

The library was produced with 5' RACE. Sequencing took place on a NextSeq 500. Unique molecular identifiers were attached to individual cDNA molecules in the TCR library protocol so that sequencing error and PCR bias could be corrected. TCR alpha and beta chains were both sequenced, and the abundances of alpha and beta sequences in each sample were closely correlated with each other. As for the authors' bioinformatics: Decombinator V4 was used to annotate the V gene, J gene and CDR3 of the TCR sequences. TCRs were defined as expanded if a significant change between any two time points was detected under a Poisson model with p below 0.0001. TCR abundances were normalised to the total number of TCRs sequenced per sample and were expressed as counts per million. MAIT TCRs were defined by TRAV1-2 paired with TRAJ12, TRAJ20 or TRAJ33, and iNKT TCRs by TRAV10 paired with TRAJ18. VDJdb, accessed 1 November 2021, was searched for CMV, EBV and SARS-CoV-2 annotated TCRs, with TCRs annotated for multiple antigens excluded. Through fastp at Q25 and MiXCR, TCRdb rebuilt clones from the public reads, retaining in-frame beta chains. Each entry is one CDR3 protein sequence, shown with its most common DNA and genes. The V and J calls and clone size come from TCRdb's table, not from the authors' own analysis. A total of around 46,000 distinct CDR3 sequences appear in this sample, roughly 5.5% of them only once. The top ten hold 4.5% of the sample.

The study was a case-control design nested within a healthcare worker cohort in London, UK, with weekly nasopharyngeal swab PCR tests and blood sampling. Healthcare workers were recruited between 23 and 31 March 2020, during the week of the UK lockdown, and were followed weekly for up to roughly 15 weeks. This clonotype was found many times. What antigen it recognizes has not been identified. No much larger clonotype is one base removed from it; base qualities were not supplied. The CDR3 measures 19 amino acids from cysteine to phenylalanine. Only the CDR3 region is kept as DNA, spanning 57 bases read in frame from base 1. According to the germline V gene (reference sequence), CDR1 reads MNHEY and CDR2 reads SMNVEV. Trimming takes 5 bases from V and 6 bases from J, and the germline ends sit 28 bases apart. Findings and caveats that apply to the study as a whole: Matching against VDJdb was skewed toward anti-spike CD8 responses, likely underestimated virus-specific expansions, and missed private and CD4 specificities.

The sequence derives from an adult who was a healthcare worker with PCR-confirmed SARS-CoV-2 infection or an uninfected control (not recorded which). This receptor chain uses TRBV27 and TRBJ2-2; TRBD2 is possibly the D segment (6 matching bases). The sequencing sample was made of whole blood. The bases read TGTGCCAGCAGTCCTGATCTCGGACCGCTCCTCGGGAGACCCGGGGAGCTGTTTTTT. It encodes CASSPDLGPLLGRPGELFF.